The entry below gives a single TCR beta chain sequence along with its context. Its target is unknown. Trimming cost V 5 bases and J 8 bases, with 15 bases left between them. There are 13 residues in the CDR3. CDR1 is SGHTA, CDR2 FQGTGA, per germline. The data were taken from a study of radiation and T cells in renal cell carcinoma. Study-level findings and limits: Without pretreatment biopsies, baseline tumor clonotype presence was undetermined. In blood, top tumor clones expanded by 2 weeks, shrinking by 4.

Sequencing was performed with immunoSEQ multiplex PCR; in TCRdb, only in-frame clones are kept and a portion is missing. In the table there are over 60,000 clones, approximately 82% of which are singletons. Time point in this sample: blood 4 weeks post-SBRT, at nephrectomy. Stated treatment: 15 Gy SBRT to primary tumor, nephrectomy 4 weeks later. Nephrectomy followed 15 Gy stereotactic body radiation by 4 weeks. This material consisted of blood, taken from a patient whose treatment included radiotherapy and nephrectomy. This sequence originates from a woman in her fifties or sixties with renal cell carcinoma. The V gene is TRBV7-3, the J gene TRBJ1-2; tentative D call: TRBD1 (5 bases). The CDR3 sequence: CASSRGGSEGYTF. The CDR3 nucleotides are TGTGCCAGCAGCAGGGGAGGGTCAGAAGGCTACACCTTC. Together with reference TRBV7-3 and TRBJ1-2, the CDR3 gives the full variable domain: GAGVSQTPSNKVTEKGKYVELRCDPISGHTALYWYRQSLGQGPEFLIYFQGTGAADDSGLPNDRFFAVRPEGSVSTLKIQRTERGDSAVYLCASSRGGSEGYTFGSGTRLTVV.